The 29 T cell receptor beta chains below all came from one sample that was sequenced in a study of regulatory T cells in long-lasting Graves disease. Time point of the sample: persistent/refractory GD, antithyroid drugs over 5 years with positive TRAb. The TCR library was prepared using RNA isolated from PBMCs. CDR3-region Arm-PCR and iRepertoire HTBI primers produced the TCR beta libraries. TCRdb itself ran the multiplex PCR reads through MiXCR, one entry per CDR3 protein. This table has hundreds of thousands of distinct CDR3 sequences, about 20% appearing once. The material sequenced was peripheral blood mononuclear cells (PBMCs), taken when the disease was refractory, from a patient treated with antithyroid drugs. Receptors were obtained from a female donor with Graves disease.

This clonotype was observed at least ten times. This rearrangement joins TRBV7-2 to TRBJ2-5; D is possibly TRBD1 (6 bases). The CDR3 is 14 amino acids. The V gene lost 7 bases and the J gene lost 5 bases, with 17 bases spanning the gap. Looked up from germline, CDR1 is SGHTA and CDR2 is FQGNSA. The CDR3: CASTNGQRRETQYF. CDR3 coding DNA: TGTGCCAGCACCAACGGACAGAGGAGGGAGACCCAGTACTTC. Full variable domain (rest looked up from reference TRBV7-2 and TRBJ2-5): GAGVSQSPSNKVTEKGKDVELRCDPISGHTALYWYRQSLGQGLEFLIYFQGNSAPDKSGLPSDRFSAERTGGSVSTLTIQRTQQEDSAVYLCASTNGQRRETQYFGPGTRLLVL.

This clonotype came up a few times. J is TRBJ2-5 and V is TRBV3-1; tentative D call: TRBD2 (6 bases). The CDR3 runs 14 residues. V was pared by 4 bases and J by 4 bases, with 13 bases between. The V gene's germline CDR1 is LGHDT and CDR2 YNNKEL (reference sequence). CDR3 in amino acids: CASSPGLRGETQYF. The CDR3 bases are TGTGCCAGCAGCCCGGGACTTCGGGGAGAGACCCAGTACTTC.

The rearrangement uses TRBV3-1 and TRBJ2-5; 8 nucleotides agree with TRBD1. After removal of 4 bases from V and 1 base from J, the junction contained 5 bases not matched to a gene. The germline V gene encodes CDR1 LGHDT and CDR2 YNNKEL (reference sequence). CDR3 length equals 15 residues. Written as DNA, the CDR3 is TGTGCCAGCAGCCCCTGGACAGGGACCCAAGAGACCCAGTACTTC. The encoded protein is CASSPWTGTQETQYF.

This clonotype was seen at least ten times. V and J are TRBV28 and TRBJ2-7, with D possibly being TRBD1 (5 bases). The length of the CDR3 is 15 residues. The V end lost 6 bases, the J end lost 0 bases, and 15 bases lay between the germline ends. Germline V gene data show CDR1 as MDHEN and CDR2 as SYDVKM. The CDR3 loop is CASSPRQIYSYEQYF. The CDR3 bases are TGTGCCAGCAGCCCTAGACAGATTTACTCCTACGAGCAGTACTTC. The full variable domain, its missing parts supplied by reference TRBV28 and TRBJ2-7, is DVKVTQSSRYLVKRTGEKVFLECVQDMDHENMFWYRQDPGLGLRLIYFSYDVKMKEKGDIPEGYSVSREKKERFSLILESASTNQTSMYLCASSPRQIYSYEQYFGPGTRLTVT.

This clonotype appeared a few times. The chain recombines TRBV29-1 with TRBJ2-7, with 16 bases that match TRBD2. The germline V gene encodes CDR1 SQVTM and CDR2 ANQGSEA. This CDR3 is 14 amino acids long. V lost 6 bases and J lost 6; bases outside the gene matches: 5. In DNA form, the CDR3 reads TGCAGCGTATCGGGACTAGCGGGAGGGCTCGAGCAGTACTTC. Translation: CSVSGLAGGLEQYF.

This clonotype has more than one count but fewer than ten. The CDR3 DNA reads as TGCAGTCCTCTCAGACAGGGAGAAGGCTACGAGCAGTACTTC. It translates to CSPLRQGEGYEQYF. This chain links TRBV20-1 with TRBJ2-7, with 7 nucleotides matching TRBD1. This CDR3 spans 14 amino acids. Looked up from germline, CDR1 is DFQATT and CDR2 is SNEGSKA (reference sequence). The J segment lost 3 bases and the V segment lost 8 bases, leaving 13 bases of the junction unmatched.

In this sample, this clonotype turned up a few times. The rearrangement links TRBV2 to TRBJ1-3; D is unresolved. Germline CDR1 and CDR2: SNHLY and FYNNEI. The CDR3 loop spans 12 amino acids. Trimming left V 3 bases short and J 7 bases short, with 7 bases between. Here the CDR3 reads CASSESANTIYF. The CDR3, as DNA: TGTGCCAGCAGTGAGTCCGCGAACACCATATATTTT.

This clonotype was observed a few times. This chain uses TRBV6-1 with TRBJ1-1; no clear D. V was shortened by 1 base and J by 6 bases, with 9 bases between the two germline ends. This CDR3 has 13 residues. CDR1 MNHNS and CDR2 SASEGT come from the germline V gene. CDR3 sequence: CASSEDPGPEAFF. The CDR3, as DNA: TGTGCCAGCAGTGAAGACCCGGGCCCTGAAGCTTTCTTT.

In its sample, this clonotype was seen many times. CDR3 nucleotides: TGTGCCAGCAGTCCTCATCAGTCACAGGGGGTGTATGGCTACACCTTC. Translating it yields CASSPHQSQGVYGYTF. The J gene is TRBJ1-2, the V gene TRBV12-3 or TRBV12-4, with 8 bases that match TRBD1. The trim removed 5 bases at V and 5 bases at J, leaving 13 bases unmatched. This CDR3 has 16 residues.

V usage is TRBV27 and J usage is TRBJ2-3; D not resolved. The CDR3 has 14 amino acids. V gave up 8 bases and J gave up 1 base, with 13 bases separating them. Germline CDR1 MNHEY, CDR2 SMNVEV (reference sequence). The CDR3 nucleotides read TGTGCCAGCGGTGGATTGGCAGGCACAGATACGCAGTATTTT. This gives the protein CASGGLAGTDTQYF.

The sample holds a few counts of this clonotype. The chain carries TRBV6-1 and TRBJ2-1, with 9 bases matching TRBD1. The CDR3 consists of 17 residues. V dropped 7 bases and J dropped 7; count of bases not matched to a gene: 17. Germline CDR1 reads MNHNS; CDR2 reads SASEGT. Here the CDR3 reads CASTLFVSGTGWNEQFF. The DNA for the CDR3 is TGTGCCAGCACCCTCTTCGTCTCCGGGACAGGGTGGAATGAGCAGTTCTTC.

The rearrangement joins TRBV28 to TRBJ2-3, with D possibly being TRBD2 (5 bases). The germline gives CDR1 MDHEN, CDR2 SYDVKM. The CDR3 covers 13 residues. V lost 8 bases, J lost 8 bases, and 17 bases lay in between. The CDR3 coding sequence is TGTGCCAGCCAAGGTGACTTAAGCGGTACGCAGTATTTT. As protein: CASQGDLSGTQYF.

This clonotype has at least ten counts. This chain links TRBV20-1 with TRBJ2-7; perhaps D is TRBD1 or TRBD2 (5 bases each). There are 13 residues in the CDR3. The V end was cut by 1 base, the J end by 2 bases, with 9 bases between. Looked up from germline, CDR1 is DFQATT and CDR2 is SNEGSKA (reference sequence). CDR3 in DNA: TGCAGTGCTAGAGGAGGGACCGCCTACGAGCAGTACTTC. Translation gives CSARGGTAYEQYF.

This clonotype was detected a few times. This chain connects TRBV11-2 to TRBJ2-1, with D tentatively TRBD2 (6 bases). V was clipped by 0 bases and J by 2 bases, with 8 bases between them. The V gene's germline CDR1 is SGHAT and CDR2 FQNNGV. The CDR3 totals 15 residues. The CDR3 bases are TGTGCCAGCAGCTTAGACGGGAGCCCCTACAATGAGCAGTTCTTC. Protein: CASSLDGSPYNEQFF.

The V call is TRBV7-6, the J call TRBJ2-5; D not resolved. CDR3 size: 15 residues. Germline V gives CDR1 SGHVS, CDR2 FNYEAQ. Trimming took off 2 bases at V and 1 base at J, with 11 bases between the two ends. The CDR3 reads CASSLSRLSQETQYF. DNA for the CDR3: TGTGCCAGCAGCTTATCACGACTCTCCCAAGAGACCCAGTACTTC. The variable domain in full, with the rest retrieved from reference TRBV7-6 and TRBJ2-5, is GAGVSQSPRYKVTKRGQDVALRCDPISGHVSLYWYRQALGQGPEFLTYFNYEAQQDKSGLPNDRFSAERPEGSISTLTIQRTEQRDSAMYRCASSLSRLSQETQYFGPGTRLLVL.

The count of this clonotype is one. A much bigger clone sits one base away, suggesting this may be a read error. The gene calls are TRBV28 and TRBJ2-5; the D gene could be TRBD1 or TRBD2 (5 bases each). The V end lost 4 bases, the J end lost 6 bases, and 18 bases lay between the germline ends. Per the germline V gene, CDR1 is MDHEN and CDR2 is SYDVKM. The CDR3 has 15 residues. This chain's CDR3 is CASSSGQSLSQTQYF. CDR3 nucleotide sequence: TGTGCCAGCAGTTCGGGGCAATCCCTCAGCCAGACCCAGTACTTC.

This clonotype was counted a few times. J is TRBJ2-7 and V is TRBV6-1, with D perhaps matching TRBD1 (5 bases). V lost 6 bases and J lost 7, with 16 bases in between. The CDR3 consists of 13 residues. Germline lookup yields CDR1 MNHNS and CDR2 SASEGT. Here the CDR3 DNA reads TGTGCCAGCAGGAATGCAGGGTTTGGGGAGCAGTACTTC. It encodes CASRNAGFGEQYF.

This clonotype was recorded at least ten times. This sequence joins TRBV28 and TRBJ2-7, with D uncertain. V was cut by 5 bases and J by 3 bases, with 8 bases left in between. The CDR3 loop spans 12 amino acids. From germline, CDR1 is MDHEN and CDR2 SYDVKM. The CDR3 loop is CASSLPNYEQYF. DNA of the CDR3: TGTGCCAGCAGTCTGCCCAACTACGAGCAGTACTTC.

This clonotype has at least ten counts. V usage is TRBV7-8 and J usage is TRBJ2-7, with TRBD2 as a possible D gene (6 bases). The CDR3 sequence is 13 residues long. Trimming cost V 5 bases and J 7 bases, with 15 bases left between them. Germline V gene lookup returns CDR1 SGHVS and CDR2 FQNEAQ. CDR3 nucleotides: TGTGCCAGCAGCGGCGGGACGGTGAGGGAGCAGTACTTC. It translates to CASSGGTVREQYF.

This clonotype came up many times. The rearrangement joins TRBV2 to TRBJ2-5, with 10 positions matching TRBD1. With 4 bases clipped from V and 3 bases from J, the junction kept 2 bases outside the gene matches. Germline CDR1 SNHLY, CDR2 FYNNEI. The CDR3 covers 14 residues. The CDR3 DNA is TGTGCCAGCAGTGGGGGGACAGGGGAAGAGACCCAGTACTTC. Translated: CASSGGTGEETQYF.

The rearrangement links TRBV2 to TRBJ1-3, with D uncertain. V was trimmed by 2 bases and J by 0 bases, leaving 5 bases between them. Germline CDR1 and CDR2: SNHLY and FYNNEI. The CDR3 is made up of 14 amino acids. DNA of the CDR3: TGTGCCAGCAGTGAAACCAGCTCTGGAAACACCATATATTTT. Translation: CASSETSSGNTIYF.

The chain carries TRBV11-2 and TRBJ2-5; D is possibly TRBD1 (6 bases). The germline V gene encodes CDR1 SGHAT and CDR2 FQNNGV. The CDR3 is 14 amino acids. The V end was cut by 5 bases, the J end by 4 bases, with 14 bases between. DNA for the CDR3: TGTGCCAGCAGCAGCATACAGGGACGAGAGACCCAGTACTTC. Translation: CASSSIQGRETQYF.

A few counts support this clonotype. The genes are TRBV14 and TRBJ1-1, with 8 bases that match TRBD1. The V and J ends lost 4 bases and 6 bases, in that order; junction bases with no gene match: 19. The CDR3 is made up of 18 amino acids. Germline CDR1 and CDR2: SGHDN and FVKESK. DNA for the CDR3: TGTGCCAGCAGCCTTTGGGCCGTAGGCCGGGACAGGCGCCCTGAAGCTTTCTTT. As protein: CASSLWAVGRDRRPEAFF.

The chain links TRBV10-3 to TRBJ1-1; 8 positions agree with TRBD1. CDR3 length: 14 residues. V was clipped by 6 bases and J by 6 bases; unmatched bases: 9. Germline CDR1 reads ENHRY; CDR2 reads SYGVKD. CDR3 sequence reads: CAIRGGQGAPEAFF. The CDR3 DNA follows: TGTGCCATCAGAGGAGGGCAGGGGGCTCCTGAAGCTTTCTTT.

V and J are TRBV5-1 and TRBJ2-7; TRBD1 agrees at 7 bases. Germline-derived CDR1 and CDR2 are SGHRS and YFSETQ. V trimming: 4 bases; J trimming: 4 bases; junction bases outside the gene matches: 8. This CDR3 is 14 amino acids long. The CDR3 nucleotides are TGCGCCAGCAGCGGGGGACAGCACCTTTACGAGCAGTACTTC. Its translation is CASSGGQHLYEQYF.

The chain employs TRBV20-1 and TRBJ2-2; D not certain. Trimming cost V 1 base and J 9 bases, with 12 bases left between them. This CDR3 is built from 13 residues. Germline V gene data show CDR1 as DFQATT and CDR2 as SNEGSKA (reference sequence). The CDR3 sequence is CSARGTARRELFF. The CDR3 DNA follows: TGCAGTGCTAGAGGTACAGCCCGGCGGGAGCTGTTTTTT.

This clonotype was counted a single time. The rearrangement uses TRBV10-3 and TRBJ2-3, with 7 bases matching TRBD2. CDR1 and CDR2 (germline): ENHRY, SYGVKD. The V segment lost 3 bases and the J segment 3 bases; nucleotides outside the gene matches: 3. The CDR3 has 14 residues. The CDR3 sequence is CAISDNGGTDTQYF. The CDR3 bases are TGTGCCATCAGTGACAACGGGGGGACAGATACGCAGTATTTT.

In this sample, this clonotype turned up many times. The V and J genes are TRBV6-2 or TRBV6-3 and TRBJ2-5; 7 bases are a match to TRBD1. CDR3 length: 19 residues. Germline V gives CDR1 MNHEY, CDR2 SVGEGT. V lost 2 bases and J lost 2; bases outside the gene matches: 17. In DNA form, the CDR3 reads TGTGCCAGCAGTTACCCAAGAAACGCCGGGACAGCTCTACAAGAGACCCAGTACTTC. Residues: CASSYPRNAGTALQETQYF.

This clonotype was picked up many times. The rearrangement joins TRBV6-1 to TRBJ2-7; D gene unclear. The CDR3 totals 14 residues. The V end was cut by 7 bases, the J end by 2 bases, with 15 bases between. Germline values: CDR1 MNHNS, CDR2 SASEGT. The chain's CDR3 is CASNPSPAAYEQYF. The CDR3 DNA sequence: TGTGCCAGCAACCCCTCGCCAGCAGCCTACGAGCAGTACTTC.